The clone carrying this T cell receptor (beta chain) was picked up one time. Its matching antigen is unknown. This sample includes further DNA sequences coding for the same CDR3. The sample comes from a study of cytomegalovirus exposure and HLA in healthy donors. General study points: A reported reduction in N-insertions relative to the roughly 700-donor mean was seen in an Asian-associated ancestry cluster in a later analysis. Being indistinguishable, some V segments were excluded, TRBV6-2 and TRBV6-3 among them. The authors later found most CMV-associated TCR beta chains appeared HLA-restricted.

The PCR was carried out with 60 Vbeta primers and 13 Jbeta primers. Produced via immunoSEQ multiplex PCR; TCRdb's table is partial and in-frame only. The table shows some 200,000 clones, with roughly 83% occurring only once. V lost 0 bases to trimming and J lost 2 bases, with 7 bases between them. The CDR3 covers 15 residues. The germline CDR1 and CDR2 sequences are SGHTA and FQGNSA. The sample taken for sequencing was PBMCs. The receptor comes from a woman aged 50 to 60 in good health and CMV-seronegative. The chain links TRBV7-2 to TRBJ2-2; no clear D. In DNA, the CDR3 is TGTGCCAGCAGCTTAGCGCCCAGAAACACCGGGGAGCTGTTTTTT. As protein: CASSLAPRNTGELFF.